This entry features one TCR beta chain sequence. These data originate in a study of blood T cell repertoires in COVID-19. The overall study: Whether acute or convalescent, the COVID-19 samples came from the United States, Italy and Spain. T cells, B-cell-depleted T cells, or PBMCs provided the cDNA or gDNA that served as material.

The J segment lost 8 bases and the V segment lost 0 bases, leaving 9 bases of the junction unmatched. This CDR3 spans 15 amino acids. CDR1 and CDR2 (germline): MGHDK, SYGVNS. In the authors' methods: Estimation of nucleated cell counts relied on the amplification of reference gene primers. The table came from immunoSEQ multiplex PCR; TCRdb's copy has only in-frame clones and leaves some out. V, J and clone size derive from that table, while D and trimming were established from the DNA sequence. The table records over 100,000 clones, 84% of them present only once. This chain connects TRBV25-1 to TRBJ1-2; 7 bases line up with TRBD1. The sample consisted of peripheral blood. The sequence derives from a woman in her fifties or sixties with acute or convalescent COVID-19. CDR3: CASSEYGITGAGYTF. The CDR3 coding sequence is TGTGCCAGCAGTGAATATGGCATTACAGGGGCCGGCTACACCTTC.